This T cell receptor beta chain was identified in a study of PD-1 blockade in classical Hodgkin lymphoma. Profiling relied on immunoSEQ multiplex PCR, and the TCRdb table lists in-frame clones only, not all of them. Among about 24,000 clones listed, about 86% were seen once. Time point in this sample: cycle 4 day 1 (C4D1), after five to seven weeks of nivolumab. Autologous stem cell transplantation was followed by relapse in every patient, and brentuximab vedotin exposure varied. Germline V CDR1 and CDR2: SEHNR, FQNEAQ (reference sequence). The trim removed 4 bases at V and 4 bases at J, leaving 4 bases unmatched. CDR3 size: 14 residues.

The receptor was isolated from a human donor with classical Hodgkin lymphoma. Specimen: peripheral blood mononuclear cells (PBMCs), collected before the fourth cycle of nivolumab. V and J are TRBV7-9 and TRBJ2-3, with 8 bases matching TRBD1. The CDR3, as DNA: TGTGCCAGCAGCTCAAACAGGGGGTCAGATACGCAGTATTTT. As protein: CASSSNRGSDTQYF.